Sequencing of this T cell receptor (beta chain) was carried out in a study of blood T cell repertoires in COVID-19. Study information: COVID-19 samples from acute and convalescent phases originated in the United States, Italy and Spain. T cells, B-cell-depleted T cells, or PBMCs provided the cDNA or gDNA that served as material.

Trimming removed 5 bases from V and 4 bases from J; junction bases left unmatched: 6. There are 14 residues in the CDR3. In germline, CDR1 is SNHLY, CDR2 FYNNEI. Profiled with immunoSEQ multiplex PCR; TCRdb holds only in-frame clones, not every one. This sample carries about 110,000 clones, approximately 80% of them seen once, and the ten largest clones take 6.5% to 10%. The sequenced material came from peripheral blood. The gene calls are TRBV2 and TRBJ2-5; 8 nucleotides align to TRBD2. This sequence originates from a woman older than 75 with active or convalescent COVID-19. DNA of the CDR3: TGTGCCAGCAGTAGCGGGAGTTGGGGAGAGACCCAGTACTTC. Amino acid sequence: CASSSGSWGETQYF.